Below are 21 T cell receptor beta chains sequenced from a single sample in a study of T cells in Graves' hyperthyroidism and ophthalmopathy. TCR beta CDR3 sequences were amplified from RNA transcripts. The HTBI primer set was used in a first-round RT-PCR of the TCR CDR3. MiXCR, applied by TCRdb to the multiplex PCR reads, yields one record per CDR3 protein. The sample lists approximately 510,000 distinct CDR3 sequences; around 21% were seen once. Sequenced material: blood. Source of these receptors: a man aged 18-30 years with Graves' hyperthyroidism.

This clonotype was recorded a few times. The chain has TRBV27 and TRBJ2-2; weak D call: TRBD2 (6 bases). V lost 6 bases, J lost 5 bases, and 19 bases lay in between. CDR3 length equals 16 residues. In germline, CDR1 is MNHEY, CDR2 SMNVEV (reference sequence). CDR3 residues: CASSPSGLSETGELFF. The CDR3 DNA sequence: TGTGCCAGCAGCCCCTCGGGACTTTCTGAAACCGGGGAGCTGTTTTTT.

This clonotype came up many times. The CDR3 sequence: CASSSSGLYNTEAFF. The CDR3 coding sequence is TGTGCCAGCAGCTCATCTGGGTTATACAACACTGAAGCTTTCTTT. V usage is TRBV11-1 and J usage is TRBJ1-1; D unclear. The length of the CDR3 is 15 residues. Germline V gene lookup returns CDR1 SGHAT and CDR2 FQDESV (reference sequence). Trimming stripped 4 bases from V and 2 bases from J, with 14 bases between.

This clonotype has ten or more counts. This chain connects TRBV6-1 to TRBJ2-2; 10 bases are shared with TRBD2. Losses at the gene ends were 5 bases for V and 4 bases for J; bases not matched to a gene: 4. The CDR3 runs 15 residues. Germline V gives CDR1 MNHNS, CDR2 SASEGT. The CDR3 is CASSTIAGGTGELFF. CDR3 bases: TGTGCCAGCAGTACGATAGCGGGGGGCACCGGGGAGCTGTTTTTT.

The gene calls are TRBV27 and TRBJ2-3; TRBD2 is a possible D gene (5 bases). CDR3 length: 13 amino acids. V dropped 5 bases and J dropped 5 bases, with 11 bases sitting between them. Per the germline V gene, CDR1 is MNHEY and CDR2 is SMNVEV (reference sequence). The CDR3 DNA reads TGTGCCAGCAGTCTGGACTTACTAGATACGCAGTATTTT. It yields the protein CASSLDLLDTQYF.

In this sample, this clonotype turned up a few times. The chain is built from TRBV6-1 and TRBJ2-2; D call uncertain. From germline, CDR1 is MNHNS and CDR2 SASEGT. V was trimmed by 4 bases and J by 2 bases, leaving 8 bases between them. The length of the CDR3 is 14 residues. The CDR3 here is CASSVEPNTGELFF. CDR3 in DNA: TGTGCCAGCAGTGTTGAGCCCAACACCGGGGAGCTGTTTTTT.

To note about this clonotype: An end of the junction does not agree with germline; a read error may underlie this. This rearrangement joins TRBV27 to TRBJ2-7; D is possibly TRBD2 (6 bases). Germline values: CDR1 MNHEY, CDR2 SMNVEV (reference sequence). This CDR3 has 13 amino acids. CDR3 DNA: TGTGCCAGCAGTTTCGGAGGGCCGTACGGGCAGTACTTC. Translating it yields CASSFGGPYGQYF.

This clonotype was seen ten or more times. The chain carries TRBV28 and TRBJ2-2; TRBD2 agrees at 11 bases. The CDR3 runs to 18 residues. Germline lookup yields CDR1 MDHEN and CDR2 SYDVKM. After removal of 6 bases from V and 1 base from J, the junction contained 10 bases not matched to a gene. The chain's CDR3 is CASRSVAGGIVNTGELFF. The CDR3 bases are TGTGCCAGCAGGTCCGTAGCGGGGGGGATCGTGAACACCGGGGAGCTGTTTTTT.

This clonotype was picked up a small number of times. The V gene is TRBV7-2, the J gene TRBJ1-5; D not certain. Between the trimmed V and J ends, which lost 1 base and 5 bases, there was a span of 6 bases. Per germline, CDR1 SGHTA and CDR2 FQGNSA. This CDR3 comprises 13 residues. The CDR3 loop is CASSLDTYQPQHF. The CDR3, as DNA: TGTGCCAGCAGCTTAGACACATATCAGCCCCAGCATTTT.

This clonotype appeared many times. The genes are TRBV19 and TRBJ1-1; D may be TRBD1 (5 bases). Germline lookup yields CDR1 LNHDA and CDR2 SQIVND (reference sequence). The CDR3 has 14 residues. Deletions cut 5 bases from V and 1 base from J, with 11 bases between. The CDR3 reads CASSLTVENTEAFF. CDR3 coding DNA: TGTGCCAGTAGTCTGACAGTGGAGAACACTGAAGCTTTCTTT.

This clonotype showed up just a few times. The rearrangement links TRBV6-1 to TRBJ1-1; 7 nucleotides agree with TRBD1. V was clipped by 6 bases and J by 4 bases; unmatched bases: 14. Germline V gives CDR1 MNHNS, CDR2 SASEGT. The length of the CDR3 is 16 residues. CDR3 sequence (DNA): TGTGCCAGCAGCTCTCCCCCACAGGGGTCTGGCACTGAAGCTTTCTTT. Protein sequence: CASSSPPQGSGTEAFF.

This clonotype has a count of ten or more. This chain uses TRBV12-3 or TRBV12-4 with TRBJ1-1, with D unresolved. The CDR3 is 13 residues long. The germline V and J ends were trimmed by 5 bases and 6 bases, with 13 bases remaining between them. The chain's CDR3 is CASSRIGKAEAFF. The DNA for the CDR3 is TGTGCCAGCAGTAGGATCGGGAAGGCTGAAGCTTTCTTT.

V is TRBV6-1 and J is TRBJ2-2; D is undetermined. V was trimmed by 6 bases and J by 6 bases, leaving 14 bases between them. This CDR3 has 14 residues. The germline V gene encodes CDR1 MNHNS and CDR2 SASEGT. The CDR3 here is CASSRDIVAGELFF. CDR3 in DNA: TGTGCCAGCAGCCGAGACATCGTGGCCGGGGAGCTGTTTTTT.

This rearrangement joins TRBV25-1 to TRBJ2-7; perhaps TRBD2 as D (5 bases). The germline V gene has CDR1 MGHDK and CDR2 SYGVNS. This CDR3 spans 18 amino acids. V was cut by 3 bases and J by 3 bases, with 24 bases left in between. The CDR3: CASSEVLVLSGNNYEQYF. The DNA of the CDR3 is TGTGCCAGCAGTGAGGTCCTCGTTCTAAGCGGCAATAACTACGAGCAGTACTTC.

The J gene is TRBJ1-1, the V gene TRBV20-1; D not resolved. Trimming left V 3 bases short and J 3 bases short, with 8 bases between. CDR1 and CDR2 from the germline V gene are DFQATT and SNEGSKA (reference sequence). The CDR3 runs 12 residues. The CDR3 is CSARIGDTEAFF. DNA for the CDR3: TGCAGTGCTAGGATTGGCGACACTGAAGCTTTCTTT.

The V call is TRBV28, the J call TRBJ2-7; TRBD1 is a possible D gene (6 bases). From germline, CDR1 is MDHEN and CDR2 SYDVKM. Trimming removed 5 bases at V and 9 bases at J, with 8 bases between. This CDR3 region has 10 residues. The CDR3 DNA sequence: TGTGCCAGCAGTCTCAGGGGGCAGTACTTC. It encodes CASSLRGQYF.

This clonotype was recorded many times. The rearrangement joins TRBV7-8 to TRBJ2-7; D might be TRBD2 (7 bases). Per the germline V gene, CDR1 is SGHVS and CDR2 is FQNEAQ. V lost 4 bases to trimming and J lost 2 bases, with 21 bases between them. The CDR3 loop spans 17 amino acids. CDR3 nucleotide sequence: TGTGCCAGCAGCTCCGTCGGGGAGGGGGTGAGGACCTACGAGCAGTACTTC. It encodes CASSSVGEGVRTYEQYF. The entire variable domain, with the rest obtained from reference TRBV7-8 and TRBJ2-7, is as follows: GAGVSQSPRYKVAKRGQDVALRCDPISGHVSLFWYQQALGQGPEFLTYFQNEAQLDKSGLPSDRFFAERPEGSVSTLKIQRTQQEDSAVYLCASSSVGEGVRTYEQYFGPGTRLTVT.

This clonotype was detected ten times or more. The rearrangement links TRBV11-2 to TRBJ1-2; unclear D gene. The CDR3 contains 16 residues. CDR1 is SGHAT and CDR2 is FQNNGV in the germline V gene. Trimming left V 5 bases short and J 1 base short, with 17 bases between. The CDR3 DNA reads TGTGCCAGCAGCACCGGTGGAGGATCTTTTAACTATGGCTACACCTTC. This codes for CASSTGGGSFNYGYTF.

The chain employs TRBV19 and TRBJ1-1, with unresolved D. Germline assignment: CDR1 LNHDA and CDR2 SQIVND (reference sequence). This CDR3 comprises 13 residues. V was clipped by 7 bases and J by 0 bases, with 9 bases between them. CDR3 sequence: CASNEGMNTEAFF. DNA for the CDR3: TGTGCCAGTAACGAGGGCATGAACACTGAAGCTTTCTTT.

Many counts were recorded for this clonotype. CDR3 region: CASSFGLAGFGETQYF. CDR3 DNA: TGTGCCAGCAGTTTTGGACTAGCGGGCTTTGGAGAGACCCAGTACTTC. The V gene is TRBV12-3 or TRBV12-4, the J gene TRBJ2-5; the match to TRBD2 covers 11 bases. Losses at the gene ends were 3 bases for V and 4 bases for J; bases not matched to a gene: 7. This CDR3 spans 16 amino acids.

This clonotype occurred many times. The chain employs TRBV5-1 and TRBJ2-7; D might be TRBD1 or TRBD2, each matching 5 bases. Trimming removed 5 bases from V and 1 base from J, with 10 bases in between. The germline gives CDR1 SGHRS, CDR2 YFSETQ. The CDR3 covers 13 residues. The CDR3 here is CASRGDVSYEQYF. The CDR3 DNA sequence: TGCGCCAGCAGAGGGGACGTATCCTACGAGCAGTACTTC.

This clonotype has ten or more counts. Written as DNA, the CDR3 is TGTGCCAGCAGACCCCCCTGGGGGGATGAGACTGAAGCTTTCTTT. It specifies CASRPPWGDETEAFF. The chain recombines TRBV28 with TRBJ1-1, with D possibly being TRBD1 (5 bases). The V end was cut by 6 bases, the J end by 5 bases, with 19 bases between. Germline-derived CDR1 and CDR2 are MDHEN and SYDVKM. CDR3 length equals 15 residues.